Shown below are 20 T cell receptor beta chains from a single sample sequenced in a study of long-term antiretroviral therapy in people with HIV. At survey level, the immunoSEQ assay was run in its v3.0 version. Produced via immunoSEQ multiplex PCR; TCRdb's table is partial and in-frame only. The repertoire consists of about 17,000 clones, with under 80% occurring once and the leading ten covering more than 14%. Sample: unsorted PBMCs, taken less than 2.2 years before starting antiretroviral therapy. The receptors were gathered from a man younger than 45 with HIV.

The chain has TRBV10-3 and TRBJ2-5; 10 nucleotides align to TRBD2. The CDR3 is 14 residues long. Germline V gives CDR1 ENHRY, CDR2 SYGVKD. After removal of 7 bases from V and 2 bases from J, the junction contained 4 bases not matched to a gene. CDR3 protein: CAIKREGSQETQYF. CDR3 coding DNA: TGTGCCATCAAGCGGGAGGGCTCTCAAGAGACCCAGTACTTC.

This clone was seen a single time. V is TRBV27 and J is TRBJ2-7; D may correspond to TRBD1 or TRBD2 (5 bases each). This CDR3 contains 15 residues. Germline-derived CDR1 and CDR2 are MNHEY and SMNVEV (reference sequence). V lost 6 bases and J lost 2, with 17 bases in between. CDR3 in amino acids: CASRPYRDATYEQYF. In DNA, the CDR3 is TGTGCCAGCAGACCCTACCGGGACGCCACCTACGAGCAGTACTTC.

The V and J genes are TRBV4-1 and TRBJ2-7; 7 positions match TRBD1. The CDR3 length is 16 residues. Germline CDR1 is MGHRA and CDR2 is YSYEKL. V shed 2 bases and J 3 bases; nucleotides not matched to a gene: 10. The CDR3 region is CASSQSPGQPNYEQYF. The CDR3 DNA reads TGCGCCAGCAGCCAATCACCGGGACAGCCAAACTACGAGCAGTACTTC.

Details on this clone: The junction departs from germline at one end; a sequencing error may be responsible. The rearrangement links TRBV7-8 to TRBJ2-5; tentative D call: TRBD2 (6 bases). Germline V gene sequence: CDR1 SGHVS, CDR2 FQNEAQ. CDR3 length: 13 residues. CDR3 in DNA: TGTGCCAGCAGCTTAAGCGGCAGGGACTCGTTTGACTTC. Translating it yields CASSLSGRDSFDF.

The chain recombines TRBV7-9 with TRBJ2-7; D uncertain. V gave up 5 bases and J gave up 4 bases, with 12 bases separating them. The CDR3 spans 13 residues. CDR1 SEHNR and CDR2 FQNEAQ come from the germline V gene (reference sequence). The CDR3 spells CASSPPGNYEQYF. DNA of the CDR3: TGTGCCAGCAGCCCCCCGGGTAATTACGAGCAGTACTTC.

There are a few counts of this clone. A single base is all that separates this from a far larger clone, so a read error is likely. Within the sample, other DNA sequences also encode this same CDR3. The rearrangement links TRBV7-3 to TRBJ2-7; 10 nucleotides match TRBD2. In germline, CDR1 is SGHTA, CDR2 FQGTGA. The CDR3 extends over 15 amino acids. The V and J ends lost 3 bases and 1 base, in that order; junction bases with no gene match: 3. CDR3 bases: TGTGCCAGCAGCTTTAGCGGGGGGCCATCCTACGAGCAGTACTTC. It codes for CASSFSGGPSYEQYF.

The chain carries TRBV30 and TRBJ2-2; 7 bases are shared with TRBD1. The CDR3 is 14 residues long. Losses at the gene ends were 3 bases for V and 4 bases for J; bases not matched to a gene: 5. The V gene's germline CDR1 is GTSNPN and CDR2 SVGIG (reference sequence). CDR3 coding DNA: TGTGCCTGGAGGCAGACAGGGAGCACCGGGGAGCTGTTTTTT. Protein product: CAWRQTGSTGELFF.

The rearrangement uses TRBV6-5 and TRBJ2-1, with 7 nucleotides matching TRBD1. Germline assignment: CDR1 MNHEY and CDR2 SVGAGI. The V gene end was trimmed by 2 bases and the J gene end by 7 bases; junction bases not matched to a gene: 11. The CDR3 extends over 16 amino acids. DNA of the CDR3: TGTGCCAGCAGTTACCAACCGACAGGGTATGAGAATGAGCAGTTCTTC. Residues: CASSYQPTGYENEQFF.

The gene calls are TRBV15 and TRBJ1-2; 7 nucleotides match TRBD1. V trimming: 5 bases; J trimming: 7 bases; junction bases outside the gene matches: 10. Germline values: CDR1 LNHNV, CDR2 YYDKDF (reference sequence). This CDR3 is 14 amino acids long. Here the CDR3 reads CATSLTDREGGYTF. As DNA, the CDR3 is TGTGCCACCAGCCTTACCGACAGGGAGGGTGGCTACACCTTC.

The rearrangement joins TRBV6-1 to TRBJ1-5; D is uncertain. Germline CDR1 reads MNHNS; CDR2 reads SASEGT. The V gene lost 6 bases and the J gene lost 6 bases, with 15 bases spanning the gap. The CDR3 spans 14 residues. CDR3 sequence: CASSQSGGGQPQHF. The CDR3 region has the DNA TGTGCCAGCAGCCAATCCGGAGGAGGTCAGCCCCAGCATTTT.

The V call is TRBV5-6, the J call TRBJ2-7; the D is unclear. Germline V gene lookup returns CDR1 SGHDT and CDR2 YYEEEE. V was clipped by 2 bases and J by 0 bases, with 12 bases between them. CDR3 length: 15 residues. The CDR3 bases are TGTGCCAGCAGCTTTGACCCACTTGGCTCCTACGAGCAGTACTTC. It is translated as CASSFDPLGSYEQYF.

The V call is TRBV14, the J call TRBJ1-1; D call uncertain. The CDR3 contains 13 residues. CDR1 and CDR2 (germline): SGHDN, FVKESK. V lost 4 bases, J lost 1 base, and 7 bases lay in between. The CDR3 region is CASSRQQNTEAFF. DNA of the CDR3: TGTGCCAGCAGCCGCCAACAGAACACTGAAGCTTTCTTT. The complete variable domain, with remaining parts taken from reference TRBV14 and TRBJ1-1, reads EAGVTQFPSHSVIEKGQTVTLRCDPISGHDNLYWYRRVMGKEIKFLLHFVKESKQDESGMPNNRFLAERTGGTYSTLKVQPAELEDSGVYFCASSRQQNTEAFFGQGTRLTVV.

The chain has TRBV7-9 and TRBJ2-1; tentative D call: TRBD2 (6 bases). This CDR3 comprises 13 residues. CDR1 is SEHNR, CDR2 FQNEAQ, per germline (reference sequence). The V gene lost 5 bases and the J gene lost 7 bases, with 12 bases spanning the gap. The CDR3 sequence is CASSLEGVNEQFF. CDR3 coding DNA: TGTGCCAGCAGCCTGGAGGGAGTGAATGAGCAGTTCTTC. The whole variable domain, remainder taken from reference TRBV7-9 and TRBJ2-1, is DTGVSQNPRHKITKRGQNVTFRCDPISEHNRLYWYRQTLGQGPEFLTYFQNEAQLEKSRLLSDRFSAERPKGSFSTLEIQRTEQGDSAMYLCASSLEGVNEQFFGPGTRLTVL.

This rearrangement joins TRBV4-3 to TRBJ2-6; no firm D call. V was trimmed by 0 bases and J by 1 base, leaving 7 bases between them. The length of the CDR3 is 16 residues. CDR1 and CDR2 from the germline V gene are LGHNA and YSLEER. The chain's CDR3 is CASSQDVGSGANVLTF. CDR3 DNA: TGCGCCAGCAGCCAAGATGTGGGTTCTGGGGCCAACGTCCTGACTTTC.

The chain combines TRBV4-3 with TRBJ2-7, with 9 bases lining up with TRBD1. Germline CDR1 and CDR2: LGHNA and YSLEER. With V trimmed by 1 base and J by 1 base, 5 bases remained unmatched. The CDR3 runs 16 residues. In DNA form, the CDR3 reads TGCGCCAGCAGCCAAGCGGGGACAGGGAGTTCCTACGAGCAGTACTTC. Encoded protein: CASSQAGTGSSYEQYF.

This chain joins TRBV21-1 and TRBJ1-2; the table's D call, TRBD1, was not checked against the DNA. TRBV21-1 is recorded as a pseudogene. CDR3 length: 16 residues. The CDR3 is CASSKGGQDENYGYTF. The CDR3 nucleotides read TGTGCCAGCAGCAAAGGGGGACAGGACGAAAACTATGGCTACACCTTC.

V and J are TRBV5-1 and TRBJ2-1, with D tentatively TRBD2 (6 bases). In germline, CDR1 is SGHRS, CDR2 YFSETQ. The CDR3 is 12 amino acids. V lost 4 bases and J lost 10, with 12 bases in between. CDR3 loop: CASSETSWEQFF. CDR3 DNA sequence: TGCGCCAGCAGCGAGACTAGTTGGGAGCAGTTCTTC.

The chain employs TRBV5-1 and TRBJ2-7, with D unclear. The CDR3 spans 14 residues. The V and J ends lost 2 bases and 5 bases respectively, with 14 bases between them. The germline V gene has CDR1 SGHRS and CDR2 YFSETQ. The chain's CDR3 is CASSFGLVFDEQYF. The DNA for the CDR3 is TGCGCCAGCAGCTTCGGGCTAGTTTTCGACGAGCAGTACTTC.

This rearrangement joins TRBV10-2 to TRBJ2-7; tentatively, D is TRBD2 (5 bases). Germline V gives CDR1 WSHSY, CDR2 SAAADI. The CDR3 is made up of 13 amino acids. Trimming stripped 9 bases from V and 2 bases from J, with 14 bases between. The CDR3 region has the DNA TGCGCCAGGTCGACGGGGATTACCTACGAGCAGTACTTC. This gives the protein CARSTGITYEQYF.

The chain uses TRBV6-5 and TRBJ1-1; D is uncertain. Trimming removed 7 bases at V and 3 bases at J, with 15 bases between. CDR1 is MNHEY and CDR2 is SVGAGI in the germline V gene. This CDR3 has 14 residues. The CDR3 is CASKGFRLHTEAFF. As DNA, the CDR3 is TGTGCCAGCAAAGGATTCAGGCTCCACACTGAAGCTTTCTTT.